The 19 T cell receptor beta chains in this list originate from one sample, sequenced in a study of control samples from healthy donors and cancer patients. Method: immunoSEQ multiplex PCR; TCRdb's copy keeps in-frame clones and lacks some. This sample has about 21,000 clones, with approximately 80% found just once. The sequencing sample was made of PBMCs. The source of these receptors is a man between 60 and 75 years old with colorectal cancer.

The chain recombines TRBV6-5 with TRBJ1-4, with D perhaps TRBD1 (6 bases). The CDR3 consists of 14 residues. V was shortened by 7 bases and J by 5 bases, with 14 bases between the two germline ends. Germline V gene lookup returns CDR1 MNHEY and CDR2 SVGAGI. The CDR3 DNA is TGTGCCAGCACCATAGGTACAGGGAATGAAAAACTGTTTTTT. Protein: CASTIGTGNEKLFF.

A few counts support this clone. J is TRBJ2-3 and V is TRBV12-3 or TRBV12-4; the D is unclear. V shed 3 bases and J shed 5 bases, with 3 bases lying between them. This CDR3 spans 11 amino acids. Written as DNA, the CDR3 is TGTGCCAGCAGTTTGATAGATACGCAGTATTTT. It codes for CASSLIDTQYF.

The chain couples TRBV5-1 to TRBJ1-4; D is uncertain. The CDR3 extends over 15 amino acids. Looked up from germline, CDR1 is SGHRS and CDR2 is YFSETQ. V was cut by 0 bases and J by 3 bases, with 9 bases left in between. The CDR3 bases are TGCGCCAGCAGCTTGGTGTCGGCTTCTAATGAAAAACTGTTTTTT. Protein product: CASSLVSASNEKLFF.

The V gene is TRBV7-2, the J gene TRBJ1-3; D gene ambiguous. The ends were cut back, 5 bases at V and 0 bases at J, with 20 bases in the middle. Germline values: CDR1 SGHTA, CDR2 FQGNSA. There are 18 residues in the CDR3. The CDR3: CASSHSTRRAISGNTIYF. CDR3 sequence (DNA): TGTGCCAGCAGCCATTCGACTCGGCGTGCCATCTCTGGAAACACCATATATTTT.

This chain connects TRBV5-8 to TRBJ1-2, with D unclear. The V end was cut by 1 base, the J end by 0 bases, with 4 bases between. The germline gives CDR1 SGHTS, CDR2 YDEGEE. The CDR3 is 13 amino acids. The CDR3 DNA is TGTGCCAGCAGCTTGTCAGCTAACTATGGCTACACCTTC. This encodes CASSLSANYGYTF.

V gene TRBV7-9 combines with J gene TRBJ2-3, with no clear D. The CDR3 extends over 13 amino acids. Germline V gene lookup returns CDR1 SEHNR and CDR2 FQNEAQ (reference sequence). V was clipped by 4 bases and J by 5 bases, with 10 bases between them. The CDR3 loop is CASSSYSGDTQYF. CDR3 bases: TGTGCCAGCAGCTCCTATTCAGGAGATACGCAGTATTTT.

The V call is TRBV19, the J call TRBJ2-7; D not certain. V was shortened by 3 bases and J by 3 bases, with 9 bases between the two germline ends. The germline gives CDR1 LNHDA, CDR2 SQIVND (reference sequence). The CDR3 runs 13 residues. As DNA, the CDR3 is TGTGCCAGTAGTATTCAAGACGGCTACGAGCAGTACGTC. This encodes CASSIQDGYEQYV.

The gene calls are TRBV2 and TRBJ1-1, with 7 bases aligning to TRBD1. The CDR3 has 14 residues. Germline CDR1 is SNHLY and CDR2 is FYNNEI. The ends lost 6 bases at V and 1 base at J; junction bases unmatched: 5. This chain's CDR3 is CASRAGTENTEAFF. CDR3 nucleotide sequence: TGTGCCAGCAGGGCCGGGACAGAGAACACTGAAGCTTTCTTT.

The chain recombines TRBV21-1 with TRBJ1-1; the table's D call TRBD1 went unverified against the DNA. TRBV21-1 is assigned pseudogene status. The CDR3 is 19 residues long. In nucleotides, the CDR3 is TGTGCCAGCAGCAATGGGGGGTTGGACAGGGGCCGTTCGAACACTGAAGCTTTCTTT. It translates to CASSNGGLDRGRSNTEAFF.

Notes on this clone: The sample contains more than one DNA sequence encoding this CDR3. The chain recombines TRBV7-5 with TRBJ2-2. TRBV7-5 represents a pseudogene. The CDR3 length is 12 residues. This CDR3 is CARSLGPGELFF. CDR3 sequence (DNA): TGTGCCAGGAGCTTAGGTCCCGGGGAGCTGTTTTTT.

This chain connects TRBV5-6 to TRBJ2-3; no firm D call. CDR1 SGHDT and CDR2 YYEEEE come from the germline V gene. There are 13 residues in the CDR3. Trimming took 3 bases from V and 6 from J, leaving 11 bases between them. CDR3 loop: CASSSSPWDTQYF. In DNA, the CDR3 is TGTGCCAGCAGCTCCTCCCCCTGGGATACGCAGTATTTT.

CDR3 bases: TGTGCCAGCAGTTACTCGCAGGCCCATCTCGGTCAGCCCCAGCATTTT. Translated, it gives CASSYSQAHLGQPQHF. The chain couples TRBV6-6 to TRBJ1-5; D remains unclear. CDR3 size: 16 residues. The germline CDR1 and CDR2 sequences are MNHNY and SVGAGI (reference sequence). V dropped 0 bases and J dropped 6 bases, with 15 bases sitting between them.

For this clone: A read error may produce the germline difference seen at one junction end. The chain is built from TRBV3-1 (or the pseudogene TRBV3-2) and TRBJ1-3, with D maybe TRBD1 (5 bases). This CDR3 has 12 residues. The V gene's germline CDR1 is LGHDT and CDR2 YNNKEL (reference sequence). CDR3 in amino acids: CASSHPDSPVDF. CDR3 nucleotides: TGTGCCAGCAGCCATCCAGACAGCCCCGTGGATTTT.

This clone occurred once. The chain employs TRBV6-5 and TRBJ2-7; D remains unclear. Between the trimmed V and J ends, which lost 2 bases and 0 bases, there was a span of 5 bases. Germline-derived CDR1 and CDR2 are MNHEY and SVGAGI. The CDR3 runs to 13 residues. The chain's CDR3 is CASSYRVSYEQYF. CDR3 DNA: TGTGCCAGCAGTTACCGGGTCTCCTACGAGCAGTACTTC.

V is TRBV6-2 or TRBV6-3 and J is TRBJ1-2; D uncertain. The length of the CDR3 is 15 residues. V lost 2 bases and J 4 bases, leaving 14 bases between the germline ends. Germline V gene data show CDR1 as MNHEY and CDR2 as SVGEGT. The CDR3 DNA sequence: TGTGCCAGCAGTTACCCCGTAGCGGGAAGCTATGGCTACACCTTC. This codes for CASSYPVAGSYGYTF.

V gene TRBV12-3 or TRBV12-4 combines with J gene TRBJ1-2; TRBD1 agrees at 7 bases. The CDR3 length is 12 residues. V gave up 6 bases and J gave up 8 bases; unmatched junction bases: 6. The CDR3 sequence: CASRTGAAGYTF. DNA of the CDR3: TGTGCCAGCAGAACAGGGGCGGCCGGCTACACCTTC.

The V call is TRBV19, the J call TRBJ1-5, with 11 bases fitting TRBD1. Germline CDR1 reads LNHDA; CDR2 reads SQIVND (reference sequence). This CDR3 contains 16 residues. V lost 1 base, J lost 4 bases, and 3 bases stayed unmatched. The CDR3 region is CASSIAGTGGNQPQHF. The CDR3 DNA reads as TGTGCCAGTAGTATAGCCGGGACAGGGGGGAATCAGCCCCAGCATTTT.

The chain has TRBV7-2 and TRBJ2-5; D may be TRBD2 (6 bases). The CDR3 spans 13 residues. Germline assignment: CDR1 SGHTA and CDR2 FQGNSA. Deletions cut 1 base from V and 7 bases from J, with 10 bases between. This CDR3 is CASSLGRGGTQYF. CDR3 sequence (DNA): TGTGCCAGCAGCTTAGGGCGGGGTGGGACCCAGTACTTC.

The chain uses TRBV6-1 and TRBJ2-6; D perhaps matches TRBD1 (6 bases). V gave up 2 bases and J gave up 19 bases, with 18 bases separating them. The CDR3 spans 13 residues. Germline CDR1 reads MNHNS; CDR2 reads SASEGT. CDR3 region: CASSESEAGQLTF. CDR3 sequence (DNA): TGTGCCAGCAGTGAAAGTGAGGCTGGACAGCTTACTTTC.